This entry features one T cell receptor (beta chain) sequence. The antigen is undetermined. This record belongs to a study of cytomegalovirus exposure and HLA in healthy donors. Study-wide background: Later analysis reported that the approximately 120 validation repertoires shared the platform of the approximately 670 first-cohort repertoires.

The V end lost 2 bases, the J end lost 2 bases, and 10 bases lay between the germline ends. Germline CDR1 and CDR2: SNHLY and FYNNEI. This CDR3 has 15 amino acids. The method was immunoSEQ multiplex PCR; TCRdb's version includes in-frame clones alone and lacks a portion of them. This table has roughly 180,000 clones, 75% to 90% appearing once. Study results and limitations: About 180 TCR beta chains were listed as cytomegalovirus-associated.

The J gene is TRBJ1-5, the V gene TRBV2; maybe TRBD1 (6 bases). Sequencing was carried out using PBMCs. The sequence was obtained from a man between 18 and 35 years old in good health and CMV-seropositive. The CDR3 sequence: CASSEQGLGNQPQHF. The CDR3 nucleotides are TGTGCCAGCAGTGAACAGGGGTTGGGCAATCAGCCCCAGCATTTT.